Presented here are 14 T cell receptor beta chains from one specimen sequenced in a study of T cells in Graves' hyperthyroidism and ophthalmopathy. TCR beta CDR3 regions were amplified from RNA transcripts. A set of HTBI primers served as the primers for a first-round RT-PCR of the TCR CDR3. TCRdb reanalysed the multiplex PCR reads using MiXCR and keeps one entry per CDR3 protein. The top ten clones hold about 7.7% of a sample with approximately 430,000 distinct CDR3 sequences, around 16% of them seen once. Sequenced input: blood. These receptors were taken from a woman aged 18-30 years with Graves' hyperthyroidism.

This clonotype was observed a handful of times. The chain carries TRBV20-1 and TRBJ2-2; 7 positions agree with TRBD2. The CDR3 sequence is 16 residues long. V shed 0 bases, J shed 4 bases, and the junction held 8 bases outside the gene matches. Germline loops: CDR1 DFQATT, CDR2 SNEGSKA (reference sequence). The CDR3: CSARDGGRAATGELFF. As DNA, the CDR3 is TGCAGTGCTAGAGATGGAGGGAGGGCCGCCACCGGGGAGCTGTTTTTT.

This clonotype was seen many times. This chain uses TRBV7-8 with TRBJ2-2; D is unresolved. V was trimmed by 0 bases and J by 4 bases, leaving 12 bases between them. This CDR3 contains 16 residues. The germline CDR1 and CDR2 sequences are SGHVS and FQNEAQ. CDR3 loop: CASSLARGVSTGELFF. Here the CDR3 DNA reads TGTGCCAGCAGCTTAGCGCGTGGGGTCAGCACCGGGGAGCTGTTTTTT.

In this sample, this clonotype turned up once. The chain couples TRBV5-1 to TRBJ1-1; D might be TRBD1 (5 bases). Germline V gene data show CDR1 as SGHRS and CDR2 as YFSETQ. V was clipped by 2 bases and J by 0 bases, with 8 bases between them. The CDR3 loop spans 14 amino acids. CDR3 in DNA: TGCGCCAGCAGCTTCGTGGACATGAACACTGAAGCTTTCTTT. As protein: CASSFVDMNTEAFF.

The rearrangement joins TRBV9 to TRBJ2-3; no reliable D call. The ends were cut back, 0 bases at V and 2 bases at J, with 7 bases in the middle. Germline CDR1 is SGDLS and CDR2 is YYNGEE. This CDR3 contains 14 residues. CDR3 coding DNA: TGTGCCAGCAGCGTAGACGGCTTCACAGATACGCAGTATTTT. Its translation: CASSVDGFTDTQYF.

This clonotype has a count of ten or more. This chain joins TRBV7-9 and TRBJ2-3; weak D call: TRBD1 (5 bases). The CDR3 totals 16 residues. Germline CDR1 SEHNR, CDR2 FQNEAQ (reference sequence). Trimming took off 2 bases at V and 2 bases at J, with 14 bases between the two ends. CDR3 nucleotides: TGTGCCAGCAGCTTAACAGGCGCGATAACCACAGATACGCAGTATTTT. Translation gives CASSLTGAITTDTQYF.

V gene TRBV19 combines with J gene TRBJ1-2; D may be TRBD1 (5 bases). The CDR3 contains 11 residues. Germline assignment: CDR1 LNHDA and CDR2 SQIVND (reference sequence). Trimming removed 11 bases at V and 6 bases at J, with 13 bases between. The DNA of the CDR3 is TGTGCCGGCTATACGGGGGATGGCTACACCTTC. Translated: CAGYTGDGYTF.

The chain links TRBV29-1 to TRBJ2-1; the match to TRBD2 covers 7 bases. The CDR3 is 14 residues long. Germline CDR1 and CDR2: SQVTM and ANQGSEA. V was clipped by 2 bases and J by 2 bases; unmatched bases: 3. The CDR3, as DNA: TGCAGCGTTGAAACTAGCGACCCCTACAATGAGCAGTTCTTC. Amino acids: CSVETSDPYNEQFF.

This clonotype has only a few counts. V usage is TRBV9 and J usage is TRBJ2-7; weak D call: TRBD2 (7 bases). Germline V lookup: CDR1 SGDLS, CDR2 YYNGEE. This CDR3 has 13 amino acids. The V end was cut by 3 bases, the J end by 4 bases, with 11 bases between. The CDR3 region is CASSGRGGYEQYF. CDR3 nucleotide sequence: TGTGCCAGCAGCGGGAGGGGGGGGTACGAGCAGTACTTC.

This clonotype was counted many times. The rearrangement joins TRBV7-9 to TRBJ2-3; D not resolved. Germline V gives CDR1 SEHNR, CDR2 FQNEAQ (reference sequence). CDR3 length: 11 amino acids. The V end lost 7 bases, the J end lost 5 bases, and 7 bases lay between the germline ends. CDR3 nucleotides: TGTGCCAGCACCCCGCGAGATACGCAGTATTTT. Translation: CASTPRDTQYF.

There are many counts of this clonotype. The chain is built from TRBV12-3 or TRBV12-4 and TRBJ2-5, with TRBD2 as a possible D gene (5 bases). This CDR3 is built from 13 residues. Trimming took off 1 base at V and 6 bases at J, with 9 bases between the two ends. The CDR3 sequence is CASSLGEGQTQYF. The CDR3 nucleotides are TGTGCCAGCAGTTTAGGCGAGGGCCAGACCCAGTACTTC.

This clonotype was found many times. Written as DNA, the CDR3 is TGTGCCAGCAGCTTGGATGTCGGACAGGGATACTACGAGCAGTACTTC. Translated, it gives CASSLDVGQGYYEQYF. The chain joins TRBV5-5 to TRBJ2-7, with 8 bases matching TRBD1. Germline V gene sequence: CDR1 SGHKS, CDR2 YYEKEE (reference sequence). The CDR3 runs 16 residues. V gave up 0 bases and J gave up 3 bases; unmatched junction bases: 8.

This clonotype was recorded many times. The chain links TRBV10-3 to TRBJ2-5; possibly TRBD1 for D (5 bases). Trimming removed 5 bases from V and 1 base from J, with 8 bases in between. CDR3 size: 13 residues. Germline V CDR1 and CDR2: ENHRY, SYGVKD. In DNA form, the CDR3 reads TGTGCCATCAGTCCCACAGGCCAAGAGACCCAGTACTTC. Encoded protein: CAISPTGQETQYF.

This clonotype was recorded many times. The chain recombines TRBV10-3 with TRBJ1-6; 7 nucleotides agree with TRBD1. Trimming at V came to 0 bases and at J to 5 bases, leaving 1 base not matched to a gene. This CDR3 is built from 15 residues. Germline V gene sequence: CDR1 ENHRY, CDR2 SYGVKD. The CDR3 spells CAISESTGNNSPLHF. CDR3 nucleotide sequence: TGTGCCATCAGTGAGTCGACAGGGAATAATTCACCCCTCCACTTT.

CDR3 sequence reads: CASSLAGSGRGDIQYF. The CDR3 DNA sequence: TGTGCCAGCAGCTTGGCGGGTAGCGGGAGAGGAGACATTCAGTACTTC. The chain joins TRBV5-8 to TRBJ2-4, with 9 bases identical to TRBD2. Germline V gene sequence: CDR1 SGHTS, CDR2 YDEGEE. J was trimmed by 8 bases and V by 0 bases; bases with no gene match: 9. This CDR3 region has 16 residues.